The 28 T cell receptor beta chains listed next were all sequenced from one sample in a study of blood T cells in healthy people across ages. The authors ran a second PCR of roughly 6 to 12 cycles using a sample-barcoded 5' primer and a J-beta primer mix. TCRdb re-derived calls from the 5' RACE reads in MiXCR, one entry per CDR3 protein. The sample yields over a million distinct CDR3 sequences, around 55% seen once. Sequencing was done on a sample of blood. These receptors all stem from a man younger than 35 in good health.

This rearrangement joins TRBV20-1 to TRBJ2-4, with D maybe TRBD1 (5 bases). TRBJ2-7 explains the end of the DNA better; the J call may be wrong. The germline gives CDR1 DFQATT, CDR2 SNEGSKA (reference sequence). This CDR3 spans 14 amino acids. The CDR3 DNA is TGCAGTGCTTCAGGGCGCTACCTCTCCTACGAGCAGTACTTC. It yields the protein CSASGRYLSYEQYF.

This clonotype was detected only a few times. CDR3 sequence: CASSKGQGRETQYF. CDR3 DNA: TGCGCCAGCAGTAAGGGACAGGGTCGCGAGACCCAGTACTTC. V usage is TRBV10-1 and J usage is TRBJ2-5; TRBD1 agrees at 9 bases. CDR1 is WNHNN, CDR2 SYGVQD, per germline (reference sequence). Germline trimming cut 5 bases from V and 5 bases from J; bases unmatched to any gene: 6. The CDR3 consists of 14 residues.

The chain combines TRBV10-3 with TRBJ2-4; 7 nucleotides line up with TRBD2. CDR1 is ENHRY and CDR2 is SYGVKD in the germline V gene. The CDR3 is 13 residues long. The ends lost 2 bases at V and 6 bases at J; junction bases unmatched: 1. The CDR3 here is CAISEAGVNIQYF. CDR3 in DNA: TGTGCCATCAGTGAGGCGGGAGTAAACATTCAGTACTTC.

This clonotype turned up a few times. V and J are TRBV2 and TRBJ2-1; 9 nucleotides match TRBD2. CDR1 is SNHLY and CDR2 is FYNNEI in the germline V gene. CDR3 size: 15 residues. V shed 5 bases and J 6 bases; nucleotides not matched to a gene: 8. CDR3: CASSPSAGGFNEQFF. CDR3 DNA: TGTGCCAGCAGTCCCTCAGCGGGGGGCTTCAATGAGCAGTTCTTC.

The rearrangement joins TRBV11-2 to TRBJ2-5; 9 nucleotides line up with TRBD2. The assigned J gene may be wrong: the sequence end matches TRBJ2-1 better. The CDR3 totals 16 residues. Germline V gives CDR1 SGHAT, CDR2 FQNNGV. The CDR3 DNA sequence: TGTGCCAGCAGCCCATCTAGCGGGGAGTACCAAGAGACCCAGTTCTTC. Its translation: CASSPSSGEYQETQFF.

The chain carries TRBV28 and TRBJ2-4; 9 bases agree with TRBD1. The J call is in doubt because the DNA end fits TRBJ2-7 better. Germline loops: CDR1 MDHEN, CDR2 SYDVKM. This CDR3 is 14 amino acids long. CDR3 DNA: TGTGCCAGCAGGGAGACAGGGGGACTCTACGAGCAGTACTTC. Protein: CASRETGGLYEQYF.

The chain has TRBV6-2 or TRBV6-3 and TRBJ1-5, with D uncertain. Germline values: CDR1 MNHEY, CDR2 SVGEGT. Trimming pared 0 bases from V and 0 bases from J, leaving 12 bases between. This CDR3 region has 17 residues. The CDR3 spells CASSYSQTGYSNQPQHF. CDR3 sequence (DNA): TGTGCCAGCAGTTACTCTCAGACGGGGTATAGCAATCAGCCCCAGCATTTT.

The sample holds one count of this clonotype. CDR3 sequence (DNA): TGTGCCAGCAGCCAAGTGGTCTACGTGACGGGAGGGCCTGTAGATGAGCAGTTCTTC. Amino acid sequence: CASSQVVYVTGGPVDEQFF. The chain employs TRBV3-1 and TRBJ2-1; 8 bases line up with TRBD2. CDR3 length equals 19 residues. Germline V gene lookup returns CDR1 LGHDT and CDR2 YNNKEL (reference sequence). After removal of 1 base from V and 8 bases from J, the junction contained 19 bases not matched to a gene.

This rearrangement joins TRBV3-1 to TRBJ2-1; D uncertain. CDR1 LGHDT and CDR2 YNNKEL come from the germline V gene (reference sequence). The CDR3 is made up of 11 amino acids. Trimming cost V 5 bases and J 7 bases, with 6 bases left between them. The CDR3 sequence: CASSAANEQFF. The CDR3 DNA follows: TGTGCCAGCAGCGCTGCGAATGAGCAGTTCTTC.

V gene TRBV5-1 combines with J gene TRBJ1-1; TRBD1 matches 7 bases. The CDR3 length is 14 residues. The germline V gene encodes CDR1 SGHRS and CDR2 YFSETQ. Losses at the gene ends were 3 bases for V and 1 base for J; bases not matched to a gene: 3. The CDR3 DNA is TGCGCCAGCAGCTGGGGACAGCAGAACACTGAAGCTTTCTTT. It specifies CASSWGQQNTEAFF. Full variable domain (outside the CDR3, taken from reference TRBV5-1 and TRBJ1-1): KAGVTQTPRYLIKTRGQQVTLSCSPISGHRSVSWYQQTPGQGLQFLFEYFSETQRNKGNFPGRFSGRQFSNSRSEMNVSTLELGDSALYLCASSWGQQNTEAFFGQGTRLTVV.

The J gene is TRBJ2-7, the V gene TRBV10-2, with 11 bases matching TRBD2. The CDR3 spans 15 residues. With V trimmed by 6 bases and J by 6 bases, 10 bases remained unmatched. In germline, CDR1 is WSHSY, CDR2 SAAADI. Here the CDR3 reads CASRLLAGGPGEQYF. CDR3 nucleotides: TGCGCCAGCAGGCTTTTAGCGGGAGGGCCCGGCGAGCAGTACTTC.

This clonotype has a handful of counts. The CDR3 coding sequence is TGTGCCAGCAGCTTAATCGGGCCGGGTCCGCAACATGAGCAGTTCTTC. This sequence encodes CASSLIGPGPQHEQFF. This rearrangement joins TRBV7-2 to TRBJ2-1; D gene uncertain. CDR1 and CDR2 (germline): SGHTA, FQGNSA. The CDR3 extends over 16 amino acids. V was trimmed by 2 bases and J by 8 bases, leaving 19 bases between them.

This sequence joins TRBV7-2 and TRBJ2-7; 12 nucleotides align to TRBD2. The CDR3 totals 16 residues. Germline V gene data show CDR1 as SGHTA and CDR2 as FQGNSA. With V trimmed by 4 bases and J by 2 bases, 6 bases remained unmatched. The CDR3 nucleotides are TGTGCCAGCAGCTCGCTAGCGGGAGGGGACACCTACGAGCAGTACTTC. It is translated as CASSSLAGGDTYEQYF.

Of note for this clonotype: The junction departs from the called germline gene at one end, perhaps through a read error. The genes are TRBV7-2 and TRBJ2-1; D unclear. Germline V gene data show CDR1 as SGHTA and CDR2 as FQGNSA. The CDR3 covers 13 residues. CDR3 bases: TGTGCCAGCAGCGTAGACCCCTACAATGAGCGGTTCTTC. Translating it yields CASSVDPYNERFF.

This clonotype came up once. The chain couples TRBV27 to TRBJ2-1; a possible D gene is TRBD2 (5 bases). This CDR3 is built from 13 residues. Germline V CDR1 and CDR2: MNHEY, SMNVEV (reference sequence). Trimming took 6 bases from V and 9 from J, leaving 15 bases between them. The CDR3 here is CASRLSSGSEQFF. The CDR3 coding sequence is TGTGCCAGCAGACTTTCCTCGGGAAGTGAGCAGTTCTTC.

The chain uses TRBV12-3 or TRBV12-4 and TRBJ1-2; D remains unclear. Trimming left V 8 bases short and J 3 bases short, with 7 bases between. The CDR3 runs to 11 residues. The CDR3 DNA reads as TGTGCCAGCGAGGGCGACTATGGCTACACCTTC. Translated: CASEGDYGYTF.

In its sample, this clonotype was seen a few times. This chain uses TRBV29-1 with TRBJ1-1, with D possibly TRBD1 on 5 matching bases. The germline V gene has CDR1 SQVTM and CDR2 ANQGSEA. This CDR3 is built from 11 residues. V lost 5 bases and J 6 bases, leaving 10 bases between the germline ends. DNA of the CDR3: TGCAGCGTTTCAGGGCGGGCTGAAGCTTTCTTT. Protein: CSVSGRAEAFF.

This clonotype was counted between two and nine times. V usage is TRBV18 and J usage is TRBJ2-5; 7 bases match TRBD1. The CDR3 is 15 amino acids. The V segment lost 4 bases and the J segment 2 bases; nucleotides outside the gene matches: 7. Germline loops: CDR1 KGHSH, CDR2 LQKENI. The CDR3 nucleotides read TGTGCCAGCTCACAAAACAGGGGCCCTCAAGAGACCCAGTACTTC. This translates into CASSQNRGPQETQYF.

CDR3 bases: TGTGCCAGCAGTCCCTTAGCTGAAGCTTTCTTT. Translated, it gives CASSPLAEAFF. The chain is built from TRBV6-6 and TRBJ1-1; D remains unclear. Germline V CDR1 and CDR2: MNHNY, SVGAGI (reference sequence). The V gene lost 5 bases and the J gene lost 6 bases, with 7 bases spanning the gap. CDR3 length: 11 amino acids.

The chain is built from TRBV7-8 and TRBJ2-7; 9 nucleotides agree with TRBD1. V gave up 3 bases and J gave up 3 bases; unmatched junction bases: 6. The germline gives CDR1 SGHVS, CDR2 FQNEAQ. The CDR3 length is 15 residues. The CDR3, as DNA: TGTGCCAGCAGCTTCAAGGACAGGGGAGACTACGAGCAGTACTTC. Encoded protein: CASSFKDRGDYEQYF.

This clonotype appeared once. The chain recombines TRBV11-2 with TRBJ2-7, with a possible D match to TRBD1 (6 bases). Trimming stripped 2 bases from V and 0 bases from J, with 17 bases between. This CDR3 comprises 17 residues. Germline CDR1 SGHAT, CDR2 FQNNGV. The CDR3 DNA sequence: TGTGCCAGCAGCTTACAATTGGACAGTTATAGCTCCTACGAGCAGTACTTC. This encodes CASSLQLDSYSSYEQYF.

This clonotype has only a few counts. The V gene is TRBV4-1, the J gene TRBJ2-1; D is perhaps TRBD2 (6 bases). Trimming removed 3 bases at V and 4 bases at J, with 13 bases between. Germline V CDR1 and CDR2: MGHRA, YSYEKL. The CDR3 has 15 amino acids. The CDR3 region is CASSHSGGPYNEQFF. CDR3 in DNA: TGCGCCAGCAGCCATAGCGGAGGGCCGTACAATGAGCAGTTCTTC.

The V and J genes are TRBV10-3 and TRBJ1-1; D unclear. The CDR3 spans 12 residues. The germline V gene encodes CDR1 ENHRY and CDR2 SYGVKD. Trimming pared 0 bases from V and 6 bases from J, leaving 5 bases between. CDR3 in DNA: TGTGCCATCAGTGAGTCGGGTTCTGAAGCTTTCTTT. This gives the protein CAISESGSEAFF.

This chain joins TRBV18 and TRBJ2-7; D tentatively fits TRBD1 or TRBD2 (5 bases each). Trimming stripped 5 bases from V and 3 bases from J, with 23 bases between. The CDR3 runs 17 residues. Germline V lookup: CDR1 KGHSH, CDR2 LQKENI. The CDR3 protein is CASSIAGARALYYEQYF. Here the CDR3 DNA reads TGTGCCAGCTCAATCGCCGGGGCGCGGGCCCTCTACTACGAGCAGTACTTC.

This clonotype has just a few counts. The chain employs TRBV20-1 and TRBJ2-5; D may correspond to TRBD1 or TRBD2 (6 bases each). V was clipped by 2 bases and J by 3 bases, with 13 bases between them. The CDR3 extends over 14 amino acids. Germline CDR1 and CDR2: DFQATT and SNEGSKA (reference sequence). The CDR3 spells CSARYGGGKETQYF. The CDR3 nucleotides are TGCAGTGCTAGATACGGGGGCGGTAAAGAGACCCAGTACTTC.

V gene TRBV4-2 combines with J gene TRBJ2-5; 12 nucleotides agree with TRBD2. This CDR3 is 15 amino acids long. Germline trimming cut 6 bases from V and 11 bases from J; bases unmatched to any gene: 13. CDR1 and CDR2 (germline): LGHNA, YNFKEQ. For the CDR3, the DNA is TGTGCCAGCAGAGCTAGCGGGAGGGAGGGCAATGAGCAGTACTTC. Translation gives CASRASGREGNEQYF.

This chain joins TRBV24-1 and TRBJ2-5, with 7 bases lining up with TRBD1. This CDR3 spans 15 amino acids. J lost 0 bases, V lost 4 bases, and 4 bases had no gene match. Germline values: CDR1 KGHDR, CDR2 SFDVKD. The CDR3 loop reads CATSELGQDQETQYF. The CDR3 nucleotides read TGTGCCACCAGTGAACTCGGACAGGACCAAGAGACCCAGTACTTC.

The chain links TRBV29-1 to TRBJ2-7, with D possibly being TRBD2 (6 bases). The length of the CDR3 is 14 residues. With 7 bases removed from V and 6 bases from J, the gap between germline ends came to 22 bases. CDR1 and CDR2 from the germline V gene are SQVTM and ANQGSEA. The CDR3 nucleotides read TGCAGCGGGGGTGGAGGGAGAACCCTTGGCGAGCAGTACTTC. Its protein product is CSGGGGRTLGEQYF.